This T cell receptor (beta chain) was identified during a study of blood T cell repertoires in COVID-19. Study-level information: Nucleic acid was either cDNA or gDNA, and it came from T cells, B-cell-depleted T cells, or PBMCs.

Trimming shortened V by 4 bases and J by 1 base, and 9 bases separated the two germline ends. The CDR3 is 14 amino acids. The germline CDR1 and CDR2 sequences are SGHRS and YFSETQ. In the study's own analysis: Reference gene primer amplification gave nucleated cell count estimates. Produced via immunoSEQ multiplex PCR; TCRdb's table is partial and in-frame only. From that table come the V and J calls and clone size; the DNA was used to work out D and trimming. The sample has some 490,000 clones, 75% to 90% seen once. Donors of Cohort 3 who recovered were those that had two negative PCRs, clearance, or symptom resolution.

Sequencing was done on a sample of PBMCs or T cells enriched from blood (not recorded which). The sequence was collected from a woman in her fifties or sixties who had recovered from COVID-19. The genes are TRBV5-1 and TRBJ2-1; the D gene is possibly TRBD1 (6 bases). CDR3 coding DNA: TGCGCCAGCAGCGTAGGACAGTCCTACAATGAGCAGTTCTTC. Protein: CASSVGQSYNEQFF. Supplemented by reference TRBV5-1 and TRBJ2-1, the full variable domain reads KAGVTQTPRYLIKTRGQQVTLSCSPISGHRSVSWYQQTPGQGLQFLFEYFSETQRNKGNFPGRFSGRQFSNSRSEMNVSTLELGDSALYLCASSVGQSYNEQFFGPGTRLTVL.